This T cell receptor beta chain was identified in a study of shared clonotypes between healthy human individuals. Positively selected for CCR7, the CD45RO-negative cells used as naive CD8 cells excluded terminally differentiated effector memory CD45RA+ cells. CDR3 length equals 15 residues. Germline CDR1 reads SGHDN; CDR2 reads FVKESK. Trimming took 2 bases from V and 4 from J, leaving 14 bases between them. TCRdb keeps only in-frame clones here, not all; method: immunoSEQ multiplex PCR. This table has just over 2,000,000 clones, roughly 94% appearing once. Source material: naive CD8+ T cells sorted from blood. This chain links TRBV14 with TRBJ1-2, with D uncertain. The receptor's source is a man aged 18 to 29 in good health. The CDR3, as DNA: TGTGCCAGCAGCCAACTGGAGTCCTTTCCCTATGGCTACACCTTC. Encoded protein: CASSQLESFPYGYTF.